This TCR beta chain was retrieved from a study of T cells expressing NK-cell markers. Study at large: According to the study, TCR beta repertoires originated from sorted CD3+CD56+NKG2C+, CD3+CD56+NKG2C- and CD3+CD56-NKG2C+ T cells. With respect to HCMV, seven of the eight sequenced donors were seropositive, and one was seronegative.

Germline CDR1 and CDR2: KGHSH and LQKENI. CDR3 length: 14 residues. With regard to this clonotype: The antigen remains unidentified.

TCR beta cDNA was generated via 5'RACE template switching incorporating UMIs. TCRdb reanalyzed the 5' RACE reads and collapses them to one entry per CDR3 protein, without DNA. The table lists about half a million distinct CDR3 sequences. Broader study findings: In about six donors, dominant CD3+CD56+NKG2C+ clones formed about 1.0-7.5% of CD8+ cells.

The sample taken for sequencing was blood T cells: a sorted CD56 or NKG2C T cell subset, CD4+ or CD8+ T cells, or bulk PBMC T cells (not recorded which). This clonotype was sampled from a woman aged 50 to 60 in good health. V gene TRBV18 combines with J gene TRBJ2-2; TCRdb names TRBD2, which stays unverified in the absence of DNA. CDR3: CASSVGDFTGELFF.